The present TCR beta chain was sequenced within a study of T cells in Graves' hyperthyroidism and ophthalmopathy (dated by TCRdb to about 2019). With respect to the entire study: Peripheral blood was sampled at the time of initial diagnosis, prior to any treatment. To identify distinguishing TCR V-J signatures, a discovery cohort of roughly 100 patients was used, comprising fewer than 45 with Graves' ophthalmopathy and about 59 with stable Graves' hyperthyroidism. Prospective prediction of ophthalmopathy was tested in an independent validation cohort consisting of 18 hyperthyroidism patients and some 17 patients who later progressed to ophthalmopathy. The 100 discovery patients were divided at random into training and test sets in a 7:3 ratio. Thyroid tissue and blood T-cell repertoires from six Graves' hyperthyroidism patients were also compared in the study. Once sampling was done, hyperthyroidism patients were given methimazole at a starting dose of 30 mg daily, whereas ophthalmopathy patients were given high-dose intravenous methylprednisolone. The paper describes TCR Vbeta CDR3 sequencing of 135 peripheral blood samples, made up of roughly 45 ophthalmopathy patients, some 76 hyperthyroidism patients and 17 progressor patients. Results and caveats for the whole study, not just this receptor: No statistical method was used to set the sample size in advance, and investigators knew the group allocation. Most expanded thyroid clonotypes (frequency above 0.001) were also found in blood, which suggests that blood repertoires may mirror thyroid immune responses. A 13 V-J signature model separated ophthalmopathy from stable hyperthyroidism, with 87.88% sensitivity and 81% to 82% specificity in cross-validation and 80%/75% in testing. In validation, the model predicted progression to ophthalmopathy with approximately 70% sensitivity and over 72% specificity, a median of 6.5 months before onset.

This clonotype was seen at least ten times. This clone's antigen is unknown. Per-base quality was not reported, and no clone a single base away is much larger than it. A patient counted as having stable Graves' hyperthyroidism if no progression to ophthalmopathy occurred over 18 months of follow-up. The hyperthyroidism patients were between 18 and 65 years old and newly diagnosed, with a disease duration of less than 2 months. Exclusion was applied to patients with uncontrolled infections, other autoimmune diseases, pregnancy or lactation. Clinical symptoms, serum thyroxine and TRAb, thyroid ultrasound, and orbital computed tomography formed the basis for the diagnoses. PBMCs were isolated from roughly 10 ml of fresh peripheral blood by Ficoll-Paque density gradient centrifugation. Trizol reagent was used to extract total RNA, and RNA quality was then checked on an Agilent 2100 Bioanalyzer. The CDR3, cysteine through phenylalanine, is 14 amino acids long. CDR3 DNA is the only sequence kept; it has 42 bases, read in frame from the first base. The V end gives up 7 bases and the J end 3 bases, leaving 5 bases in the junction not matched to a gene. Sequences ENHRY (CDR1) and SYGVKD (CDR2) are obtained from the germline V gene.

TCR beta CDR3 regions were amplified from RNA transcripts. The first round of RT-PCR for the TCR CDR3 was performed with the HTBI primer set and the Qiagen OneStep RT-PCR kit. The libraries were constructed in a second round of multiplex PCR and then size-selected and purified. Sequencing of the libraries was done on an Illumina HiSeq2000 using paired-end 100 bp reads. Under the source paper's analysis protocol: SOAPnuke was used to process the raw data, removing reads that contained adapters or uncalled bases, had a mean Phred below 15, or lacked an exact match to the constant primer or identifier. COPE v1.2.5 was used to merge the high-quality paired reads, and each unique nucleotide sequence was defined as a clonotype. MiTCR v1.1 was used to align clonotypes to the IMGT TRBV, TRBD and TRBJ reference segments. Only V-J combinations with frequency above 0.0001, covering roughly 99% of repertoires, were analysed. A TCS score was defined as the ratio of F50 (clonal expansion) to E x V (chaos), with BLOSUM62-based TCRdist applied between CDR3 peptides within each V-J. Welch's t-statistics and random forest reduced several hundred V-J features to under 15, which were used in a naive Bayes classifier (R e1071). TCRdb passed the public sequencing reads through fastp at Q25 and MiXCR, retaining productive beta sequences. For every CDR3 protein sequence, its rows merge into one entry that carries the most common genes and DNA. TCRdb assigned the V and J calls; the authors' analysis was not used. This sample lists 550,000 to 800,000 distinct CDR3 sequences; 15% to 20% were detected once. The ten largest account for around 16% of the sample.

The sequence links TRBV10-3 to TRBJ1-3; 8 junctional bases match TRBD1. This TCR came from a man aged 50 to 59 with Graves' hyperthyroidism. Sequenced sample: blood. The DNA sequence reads TGTGCCATCACCCTAGGGACAGGTGGAAACACCATATATTTT. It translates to CAITLGTGGNTIYF.